The text below deals with one T cell receptor (beta chain). What it binds is not known. The entry originates in a study of shared clonotypes between healthy human individuals. Study-level results: Sharing across four donors was seen in 4% to 6.5% of naive CD4 clonotypes.

Germline CDR1 MNHEY, CDR2 SVGAGI. The germline V and J ends were trimmed by 9 bases and 11 bases, with 19 bases remaining between them. The CDR3 runs 12 residues. The naive CD8 subset, CD45RO-negative cells positively selected for CCR7, excluded terminally differentiated effector memory CD45RA+ cells. Repertoires were generated with immunoSEQ multiplex PCR, while TCRdb's copy carries only in-frame clones and drops some. Among about 2 million clones, about 95% were seen once, and the ten largest hold less than 1.5%. The chain has TRBV6-5 and TRBJ1-1; D possibly corresponds to TRBD1 (5 bases). The sequence came from a man aged 18 to 29 in good health. The sample comprised naive CD8+ T cells sorted from blood. For the CDR3, the DNA is TGTGCCAGTCTAAGTGGGGCCTTAGGGGCTTTCTTT. The encoded protein is CASLSGALGAFF.